The 27 T cell receptor beta chains listed next were all sequenced from one sample in a study of cytomegalovirus exposure and HLA in healthy donors. 60 Vbeta and 13 Jbeta primers were used in PCR. Assay: immunoSEQ multiplex PCR; the TCRdb copy retains only in-frame clones and omits some. The table has approximately 160,000 clones, less than 90% seen once. Material: PBMCs. These receptors were collected from a boy between 2 and 10 years old in good health and CMV-seronegative.

V and J are TRBV5-4 and TRBJ1-2; no clear D gene. The V gene lost 6 bases and the J gene lost 8 bases, with 14 bases spanning the gap. This CDR3 is 12 amino acids long. From germline, CDR1 is SGHNT and CDR2 YYREEE (reference sequence). CDR3 amino acids: CASNRLGGGYTF. CDR3 DNA sequence: TGTGCCAGCAATCGACTCGGAGGGGGCTACACCTTC.

The genes are TRBV27 and TRBJ2-5; TRBD1 aligns across 9 bases. The CDR3 sequence is 14 residues long. The germline gives CDR1 MNHEY, CDR2 SMNVEV (reference sequence). Germline trimming cut 5 bases from V and 4 bases from J; bases unmatched to any gene: 5. The CDR3 DNA reads as TGTGCCAGCAGTACCTACAGGGGGCGAGAGACCCAGTACTTC. Translation: CASSTYRGRETQYF.

The chain combines TRBV28 with TRBJ2-1, with 12 bases fitting TRBD2. The germline V gene has CDR1 MDHEN and CDR2 SYDVKM. After removal of 3 bases from V and 7 bases from J, the junction contained 4 bases not matched to a gene. The CDR3 is 15 amino acids. CDR3 nucleotide sequence: TGTGCCAGCAGTTTTTCTAGCGGGAGGGCAAATGAGCAGTTCTTC. Its translation is CASSFSSGRANEQFF. The variable domain in full, with the rest retrieved from reference TRBV28 and TRBJ2-1, is DVKVTQSSRYLVKRTGEKVFLECVQDMDHENMFWYRQDPGLGLRLIYFSYDVKMKEKGDIPEGYSVSREKKERFSLILESASTNQTSMYLCASSFSSGRANEQFFGPGTRLTVL.

This chain uses TRBV5-1 with TRBJ2-3; D gene ambiguous. Germline CDR1 and CDR2: SGHRS and YFSETQ. The V and J ends lost 0 bases and 9 bases respectively, with 17 bases between them. This CDR3 is built from 15 residues. CDR3 protein: CASSLVWSPSDTQYF. In DNA form, the CDR3 reads TGCGCCAGCAGCTTGGTGTGGAGTCCGAGTGACACGCAGTATTTT. Together with reference TRBV5-1 and TRBJ2-3, the CDR3 gives the full variable domain: KAGVTQTPRYLIKTRGQQVTLSCSPISGHRSVSWYQQTPGQGLQFLFEYFSETQRNKGNFPGRFSGRQFSNSRSEMNVSTLELGDSALYLCASSLVWSPSDTQYFGPGTRLTVL.

The chain has TRBV15 and TRBJ1-4; 8 nucleotides align to TRBD1. V shed 2 bases and J 4 bases; nucleotides not matched to a gene: 6. The CDR3 covers 16 residues. Germline CDR1 reads LNHNV; CDR2 reads YYDKDF (reference sequence). This CDR3 is CATSRLRTGLNEKLFF. CDR3 nucleotides: TGTGCCACCAGCAGATTGAGGACAGGGCTTAATGAAAAACTGTTTTTT.

The chain combines TRBV5-6 with TRBJ2-5; the D is unclear. Gene TRBJ2-7 matches the end of the DNA better, so the J call may be wrong. CDR3 length: 11 amino acids. Germline CDR1 is SGHDT and CDR2 is YYEEEE. The CDR3 coding sequence is TGTGCCAGCAGCTTAACTCACGAGCAGTACTTC. This sequence encodes CASSLTHEQYF.

J is TRBJ2-7 and V is TRBV7-9; 7 nucleotides line up with TRBD1. V lost 5 bases to trimming and J lost 4 bases; unmatched junction nucleotides: 8. There are 14 residues in the CDR3. The germline gives CDR1 SEHNR, CDR2 FQNEAQ (reference sequence). Here the CDR3 DNA reads TGTGCCAGCAGCGGGACCCAGACAGGGTACGAGCAGTACTTC. Protein product: CASSGTQTGYEQYF. Combining the CDR3 with reference TRBV7-9 and TRBJ2-7 gives the whole variable domain DTGVSQNPRHKITKRGQNVTFRCDPISEHNRLYWYRQTLGQGPEFLTYFQNEAQLEKSRLLSDRFSAERPKGSFSTLEIQRTEQGDSAMYLCASSGTQTGYEQYFGPGTRLTVT.

This clone was detected once. The chain couples TRBV30 to TRBJ1-1; tentatively, D is TRBD1 (6 bases). The CDR3 totals 13 residues. Germline assignment: CDR1 GTSNPN and CDR2 SVGIG (reference sequence). V lost 5 bases and J 1 base, leaving 11 bases between the germline ends. CDR3: CAWGGHRNTEAFF. CDR3 nucleotides: TGTGCCTGGGGGGGACATAGGAACACTGAAGCTTTCTTT. The variable domain in full, completed from reference TRBV30 and TRBJ1-1, reads SQTIHQWPATLVQPVGSPLSLECTVEGTSNPNLYWYRQAAGRGLQLLFYSVGIGQISSEVPQNLSASRPQDRQFILSSKKLLLSDSGFYLCAWGGHRNTEAFFGQGTRLTVV.

This chain uses TRBV29-1 with TRBJ2-7; a weak D match, TRBD1 (6 bases). Trimming removed 7 bases from V and 3 bases from J, with 28 bases in between. Germline-derived CDR1 and CDR2 are SQVTM and ANQGSEA. This CDR3 comprises 17 residues. CDR3 nucleotide sequence: TGCAGCGCTGTAGCCGGGGACAAGAGGGGATCGTTCTACGAGCAGTACTTC. Its translation: CSAVAGDKRGSFYEQYF.

The chain links TRBV6-1 to TRBJ2-3, with a possible D match to TRBD2 (6 bases). Per germline, CDR1 MNHNS and CDR2 SASEGT. V was cut by 1 base and J by 0 bases, with 20 bases left in between. CDR3 length: 19 amino acids. The CDR3 DNA follows: TGTGCCAGCAGTGAAGACGCGGGAATTATAAACGACAGCACAGATACGCAGTATTTT. This translates into CASSEDAGIINDSTDTQYF.

This clone showed up just a few times. The chain uses TRBV5-5 and TRBJ1-4; perhaps TRBD1 as D (5 bases). V shed 1 base and J shed 2 bases, with 12 bases lying between them. CDR1 SGHKS and CDR2 YYEKEE come from the germline V gene (reference sequence). This CDR3 is built from 16 residues. This CDR3 is CASSLTGDSTNEKLFF. Here the CDR3 DNA reads TGTGCCAGCAGCTTGACGGGGGATTCGACTAATGAAAAACTGTTTTTT.

The V gene is TRBV2, the J gene TRBJ2-7; TRBD2 aligns across 8 bases. The length of the CDR3 is 15 residues. Germline CDR1 SNHLY, CDR2 FYNNEI. Trimming took 4 bases from V and 7 from J; bases not matched to a gene: 12. CDR3 region: CASSVTGPERGEQYF. The CDR3 DNA follows: TGTGCCAGCAGTGTGACGGGGCCGGAGCGGGGGGAGCAGTACTTC.

The chain has TRBV6-1 and TRBJ2-4; TRBD1 agrees at 11 bases. Unmatched junction bases numbered 8, after V lost 4 bases and J lost 9 bases. Germline loops: CDR1 MNHNS, CDR2 SASEGT. This CDR3 is built from 15 residues. The CDR3 loop reads CASSVAGQGDIIQYF. In DNA form, the CDR3 reads TGTGCCAGCAGTGTGGCGGGACAGGGGGATATCATTCAGTACTTC.

In this sample, this clone turned up a few times. J is TRBJ2-1 and V is TRBV7-9, with D hard to call. The V gene lost 5 bases and the J gene lost 14 bases, with 13 bases spanning the gap. CDR1 and CDR2 from the germline V gene are SEHNR and FQNEAQ (reference sequence). CDR3 size: 11 residues. This CDR3 reads CASSPYPAEFF. DNA of the CDR3: TGTGCCAGCAGCCCCTACCCCGCGGAGTTCTTC.

Only a few counts were recorded for this clone. The V call is TRBV11-2, the J call TRBJ2-1, with 13 bases matching TRBD2. CDR1 SGHAT and CDR2 FQNNGV come from the germline V gene. The V gene end was trimmed by 1 base and the J gene end by 0 bases; junction bases not matched to a gene: 3. The CDR3 runs to 18 residues. The CDR3 DNA reads as TGTGCCAGCAGCTTAGGGACTAGCGGGAGAAGCTCCTACAATGAGCAGTTCTTC. Its translation: CASSLGTSGRSSYNEQFF.

V and J are TRBV6-5 and TRBJ1-1, with TRBD1 matching 8 bases. The CDR3 runs to 16 residues. CDR1 is MNHEY and CDR2 is SVGAGI in the germline V gene. The V segment lost 0 bases and the J segment 11 bases; nucleotides outside the gene matches: 14. This CDR3 reads CASSYSSPGGALSAFF. CDR3 coding DNA: TGTGCCAGCAGTTACTCGAGTCCAGGGGGCGCATTGAGTGCTTTCTTT.

This chain joins TRBV5-6 and TRBJ2-7; D ambiguous. CDR3 length: 11 amino acids. V was shortened by 3 bases and J by 3 bases, with 4 bases between the two germline ends. Germline V gene data show CDR1 as SGHDT and CDR2 as YYEEEE. CDR3 nucleotide sequence: TGTGCCAGCAGCTCCAGCTACGAGCAGTACTTC. Protein sequence: CASSSSYEQYF.

The chain couples TRBV2 to TRBJ2-3; D remains ambiguous. V was shortened by 3 bases and J by 1 base, with 11 bases between the two germline ends. This CDR3 contains 15 residues. Germline values: CDR1 SNHLY, CDR2 FYNNEI. The CDR3 reads CASSDYLSRTDTQYF. CDR3 bases: TGTGCCAGCAGTGACTACCTCTCTCGCACAGATACGCAGTATTTT.

V gene TRBV18 combines with J gene TRBJ1-4; perhaps TRBD1 as D (5 bases). The CDR3 length is 14 residues. Germline V gives CDR1 KGHSH, CDR2 LQKENI. V was cut by 3 bases and J by 7 bases, with 12 bases left in between. CDR3 coding DNA: TGTGCCAGCTCACCGGGGCCGCACAGTGAAAAACTGTTTTTT. It translates to CASSPGPHSEKLFF.

The chain joins TRBV10-3 to TRBJ2-3, with D possibly matching TRBD2 (5 bases). This CDR3 region has 15 residues. Between the trimmed V and J ends, which lost 2 bases and 1 base, there was a span of 10 bases. Germline lookup yields CDR1 ENHRY and CDR2 SYGVKD. Here the CDR3 DNA reads TGTGCCATCAGTGAGGAGGTCGGGGGCACAGATACGCAGTATTTT. Encoded protein: CAISEEVGGTDTQYF.

This chain uses TRBV19 with TRBJ1-2; D gene uncertain. V lost 6 bases to trimming and J lost 2 bases, with 19 bases between them. The CDR3 contains 16 residues. Germline assignment: CDR1 LNHDA and CDR2 SQIVND (reference sequence). Here the CDR3 reads CASRREDPSPNYGYTF. CDR3 bases: TGTGCCAGTAGACGGGAGGACCCTTCACCCAACTATGGCTACACCTTC.

A few counts support this clone. V gene TRBV30 combines with J gene TRBJ1-1; D call uncertain. CDR1 is GTSNPN, CDR2 SVGIG, per germline (reference sequence). This CDR3 spans 13 amino acids. V lost 2 bases to trimming and J lost 5 bases, with 12 bases between them. In DNA form, the CDR3 reads TGTGCCTGGAGTCTCCAAAGCGGGACTGAAGCTTTCTTT. Protein sequence: CAWSLQSGTEAFF.

This chain connects TRBV9 to TRBJ2-1; D is possibly TRBD2 (6 bases). The CDR3 loop spans 15 amino acids. Trimming took off 0 bases at V and 1 base at J, with 8 bases between the two ends. Germline CDR1 is SGDLS and CDR2 is YYNGEE. The CDR3 spells CASSVAGDSYNEQFF. The CDR3 DNA is TGTGCCAGCAGCGTAGCGGGAGATTCCTACAATGAGCAGTTCTTC.

V usage is TRBV13 and J usage is TRBJ2-1; D uncertain. V shed 5 bases and J shed 10 bases, with 9 bases lying between them. In germline, CDR1 is PRHDT, CDR2 FYEKMQ (reference sequence). The CDR3 is 11 residues long. For the CDR3, the DNA is TGTGCCAGCAGCCAGGTTCGGGAGCAGTTCTTC. It encodes CASSQVREQFF.

The chain is built from TRBV5-1 and TRBJ2-3; TRBD2 agrees at 8 bases. Germline assignment: CDR1 SGHRS and CDR2 YFSETQ. V shed 0 bases, J shed 5 bases, and the junction held 5 bases outside the gene matches. The CDR3 length is 15 residues. The CDR3 region has the DNA TGCGCCAGCAGCTTGGGAGGGACTAGTGGAGATACGCAGTATTTT. This sequence encodes CASSLGGTSGDTQYF. Full variable domain (outside the CDR3, taken from reference TRBV5-1 and TRBJ2-3): KAGVTQTPRYLIKTRGQQVTLSCSPISGHRSVSWYQQTPGQGLQFLFEYFSETQRNKGNFPGRFSGRQFSNSRSEMNVSTLELGDSALYLCASSLGGTSGDTQYFGPGTRLTVL.

The chain is built from TRBV5-8 and TRBJ1-4; 8 bases match TRBD1. The CDR3 contains 19 residues. The J segment lost 2 bases and the V segment lost 4 bases, leaving 16 bases of the junction unmatched. Germline V gene data show CDR1 as SGHTS and CDR2 as YDEGEE. The CDR3 loop reads CASSPSGAGGRWTNEKLFF. The CDR3 DNA sequence: TGTGCCAGCAGCCCCTCCGGAGCAGGGGGCCGCTGGACTAATGAAAAACTGTTTTTT.

A single count supports this clone. The V call is TRBV5-4, the J call TRBJ2-7; tentatively, D is TRBD2 (5 bases). The germline gives CDR1 SGHNT, CDR2 YYREEE (reference sequence). Trimming shortened V by 2 bases and J by 7 bases, and 13 bases separated the two germline ends. CDR3 length equals 13 residues. In nucleotides, the CDR3 is TGTGCCAGCAGCTTATCCCCATCGGGGGAGCAGTACTTC. Translated, it gives CASSLSPSGEQYF.